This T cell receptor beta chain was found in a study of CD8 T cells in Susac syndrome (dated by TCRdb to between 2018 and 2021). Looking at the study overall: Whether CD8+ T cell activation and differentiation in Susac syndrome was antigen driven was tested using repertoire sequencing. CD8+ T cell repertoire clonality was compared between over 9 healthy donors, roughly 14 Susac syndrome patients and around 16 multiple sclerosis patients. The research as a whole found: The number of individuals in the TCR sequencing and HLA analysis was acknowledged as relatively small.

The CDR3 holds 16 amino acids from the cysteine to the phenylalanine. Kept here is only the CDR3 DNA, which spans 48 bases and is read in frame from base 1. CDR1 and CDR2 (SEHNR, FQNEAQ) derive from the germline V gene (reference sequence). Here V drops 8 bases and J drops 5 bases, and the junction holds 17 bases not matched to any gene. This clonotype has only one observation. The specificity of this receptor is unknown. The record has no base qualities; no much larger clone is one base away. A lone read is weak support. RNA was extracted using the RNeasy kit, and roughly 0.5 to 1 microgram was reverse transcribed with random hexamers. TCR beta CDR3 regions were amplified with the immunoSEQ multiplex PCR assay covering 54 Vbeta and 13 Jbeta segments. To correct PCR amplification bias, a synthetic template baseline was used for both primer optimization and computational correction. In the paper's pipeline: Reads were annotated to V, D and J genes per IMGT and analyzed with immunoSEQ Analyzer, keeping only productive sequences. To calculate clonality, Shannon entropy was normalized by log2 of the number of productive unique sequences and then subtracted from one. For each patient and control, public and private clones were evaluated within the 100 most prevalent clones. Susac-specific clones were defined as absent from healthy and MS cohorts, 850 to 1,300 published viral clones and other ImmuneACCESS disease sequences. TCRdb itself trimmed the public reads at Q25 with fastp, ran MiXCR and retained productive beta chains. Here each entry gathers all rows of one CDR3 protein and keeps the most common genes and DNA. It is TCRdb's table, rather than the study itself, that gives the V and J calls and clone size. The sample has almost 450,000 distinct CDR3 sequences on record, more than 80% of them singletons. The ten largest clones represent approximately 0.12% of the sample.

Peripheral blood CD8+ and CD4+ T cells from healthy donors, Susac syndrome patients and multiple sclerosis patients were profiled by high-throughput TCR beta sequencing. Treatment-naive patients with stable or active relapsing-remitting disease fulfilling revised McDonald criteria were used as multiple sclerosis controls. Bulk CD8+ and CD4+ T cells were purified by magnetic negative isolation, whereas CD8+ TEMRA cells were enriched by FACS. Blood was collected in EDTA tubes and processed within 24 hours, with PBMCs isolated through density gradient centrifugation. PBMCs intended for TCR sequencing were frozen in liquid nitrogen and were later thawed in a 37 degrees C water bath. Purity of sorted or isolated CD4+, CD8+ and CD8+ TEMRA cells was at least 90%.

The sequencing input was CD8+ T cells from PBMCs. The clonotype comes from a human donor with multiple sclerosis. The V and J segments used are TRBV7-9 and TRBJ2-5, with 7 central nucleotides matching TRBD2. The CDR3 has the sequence CASLLRGSGVRETQYF. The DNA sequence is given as TGTGCCAGCCTCCTCCGGGGGAGCGGGGTCCGGGAGACCCAGTACTTC.